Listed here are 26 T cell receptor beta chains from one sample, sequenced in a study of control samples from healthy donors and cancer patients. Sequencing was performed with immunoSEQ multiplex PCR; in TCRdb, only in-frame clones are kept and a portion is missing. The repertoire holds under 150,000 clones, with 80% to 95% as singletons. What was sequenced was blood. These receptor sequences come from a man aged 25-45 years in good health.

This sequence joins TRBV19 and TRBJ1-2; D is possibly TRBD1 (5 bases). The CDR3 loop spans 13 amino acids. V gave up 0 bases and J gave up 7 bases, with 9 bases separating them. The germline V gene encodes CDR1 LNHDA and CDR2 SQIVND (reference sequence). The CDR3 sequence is CASSIDGTGGYTF. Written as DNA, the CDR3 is TGTGCCAGTAGTATAGATGGGACTGGTGGCTACACCTTC.

For the CDR3, the DNA is TGCGCCAGCAGCCAAGAACGCCCCTACAGGAGAAACACCGGGGAGCTGTTTTTT. This translates into CASSQERPYRRNTGELFF. The chain combines TRBV4-1 with TRBJ2-2; D possibly corresponds to TRBD1 (5 bases). The CDR3 runs 18 residues. CDR1 is MGHRA and CDR2 is YSYEKL in the germline V gene. V was shortened by 0 bases and J by 2 bases, with 16 bases between the two germline ends.

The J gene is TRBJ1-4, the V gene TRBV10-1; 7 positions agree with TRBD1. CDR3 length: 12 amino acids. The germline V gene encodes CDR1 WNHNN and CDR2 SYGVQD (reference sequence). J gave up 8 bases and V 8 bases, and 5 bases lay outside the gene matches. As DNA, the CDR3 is TGCGCCAGCCGAAGACAGGGCGAAAAACTGTTTTTT. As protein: CASRRQGEKLFF.

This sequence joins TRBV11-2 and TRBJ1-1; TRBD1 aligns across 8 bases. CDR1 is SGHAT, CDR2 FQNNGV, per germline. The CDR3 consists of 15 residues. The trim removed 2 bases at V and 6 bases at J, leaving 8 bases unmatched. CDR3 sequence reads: CASSLRTGFNAEAFF. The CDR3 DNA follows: TGTGCCAGCAGCTTACGGACAGGGTTTAACGCTGAAGCTTTCTTT.

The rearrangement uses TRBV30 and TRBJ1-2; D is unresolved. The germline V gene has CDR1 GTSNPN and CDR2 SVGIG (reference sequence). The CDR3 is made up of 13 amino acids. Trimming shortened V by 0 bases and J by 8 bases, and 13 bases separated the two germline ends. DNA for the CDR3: TGTGCCTGGAGTGTTGGACGGCTCACGGGCTACACCTTC. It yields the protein CAWSVGRLTGYTF. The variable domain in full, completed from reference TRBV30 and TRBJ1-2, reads SQTIHQWPATLVQPVGSPLSLECTVEGTSNPNLYWYRQAAGRGLQLLFYSVGIGQISSEVPQNLSASRPQDRQFILSSKKLLLSDSGFYLCAWSVGRLTGYTFGSGTRLTVV.

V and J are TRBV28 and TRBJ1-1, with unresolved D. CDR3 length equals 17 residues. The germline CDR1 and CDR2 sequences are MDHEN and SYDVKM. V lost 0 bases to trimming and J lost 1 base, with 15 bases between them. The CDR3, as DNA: TGTGCCAGCAGTTTATGGGGAGCCAGGCCGTCGAACACTGAAGCTTTCTTT. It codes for CASSLWGARPSNTEAFF.

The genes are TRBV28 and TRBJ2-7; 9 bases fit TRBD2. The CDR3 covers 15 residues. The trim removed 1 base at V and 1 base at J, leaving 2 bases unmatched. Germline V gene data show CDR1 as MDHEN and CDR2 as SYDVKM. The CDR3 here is CASSLSTSGSYEQYF. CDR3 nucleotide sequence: TGTGCCAGCAGTTTATCGACTAGCGGTTCCTACGAGCAGTACTTC.

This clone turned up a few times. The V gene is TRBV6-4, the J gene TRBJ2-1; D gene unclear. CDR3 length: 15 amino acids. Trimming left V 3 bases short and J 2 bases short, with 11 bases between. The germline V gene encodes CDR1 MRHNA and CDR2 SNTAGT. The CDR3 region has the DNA TGTGCCAGCAGTGAGGGTTCAGAAGCCTACAATGAGCAGTTCTTC. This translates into CASSEGSEAYNEQFF.

The DNA of the CDR3 is TGTGCCAGCACCCCCGTCTGGGGGTTCGCCGGGGAGCTGTTTTTT. The encoded protein is CASTPVWGFAGELFF. The genes are TRBV27 and TRBJ2-2; D may be TRBD1 or TRBD2 (5 bases each). Germline values: CDR1 MNHEY, CDR2 SMNVEV (reference sequence). CDR3 length: 15 amino acids. The V and J ends lost 7 bases and 6 bases respectively, with 18 bases between them.

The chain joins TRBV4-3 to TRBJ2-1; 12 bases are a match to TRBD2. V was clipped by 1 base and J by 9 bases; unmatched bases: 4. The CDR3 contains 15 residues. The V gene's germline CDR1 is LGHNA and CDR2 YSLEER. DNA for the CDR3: TGCGCCAGCAGCCAAGGACTAGCGGGAGCGCGTGAGCAGTTCTTC. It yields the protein CASSQGLAGAREQFF.

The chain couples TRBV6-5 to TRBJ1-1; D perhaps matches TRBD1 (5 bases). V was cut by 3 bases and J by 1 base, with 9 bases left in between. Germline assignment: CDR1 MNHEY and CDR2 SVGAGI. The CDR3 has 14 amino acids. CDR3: CASSYFGTNTEAFF. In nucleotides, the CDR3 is TGTGCCAGCAGTTATTTCGGGACGAACACTGAAGCTTTCTTT.

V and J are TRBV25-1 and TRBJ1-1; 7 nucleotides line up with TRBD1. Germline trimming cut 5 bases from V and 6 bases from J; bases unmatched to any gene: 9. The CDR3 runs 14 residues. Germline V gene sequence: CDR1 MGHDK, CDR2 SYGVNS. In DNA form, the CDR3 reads TGTGCCAGCAGTCGACAGGGAAGTAAGGCTGAAGCTTTCTTT. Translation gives CASSRQGSKAEAFF. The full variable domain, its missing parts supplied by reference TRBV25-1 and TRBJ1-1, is EADIYQTPRYLVIGTGKKITLECSQTMGHDKMYWYQQDPGMELHLIHYSYGVNSTEKGDLSSESTVSRIRTEHFPLTLESARPSHTSQYLCASSRQGSKAEAFFGQGTRLTVV.

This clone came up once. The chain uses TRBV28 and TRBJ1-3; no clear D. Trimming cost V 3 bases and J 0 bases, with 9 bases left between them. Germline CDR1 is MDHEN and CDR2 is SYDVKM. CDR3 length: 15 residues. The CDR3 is CASSLADLSGNTIYF. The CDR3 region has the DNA TGTGCCAGCAGTTTGGCGGACCTCTCTGGAAACACCATATATTTT.

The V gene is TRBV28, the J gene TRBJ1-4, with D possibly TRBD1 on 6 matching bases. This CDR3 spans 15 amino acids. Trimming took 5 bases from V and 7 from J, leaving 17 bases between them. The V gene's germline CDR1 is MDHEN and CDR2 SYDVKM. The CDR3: CASSPYRDVTEKLFF. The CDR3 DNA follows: TGTGCCAGCAGTCCATACAGGGATGTAACTGAAAAACTGTTTTTT.

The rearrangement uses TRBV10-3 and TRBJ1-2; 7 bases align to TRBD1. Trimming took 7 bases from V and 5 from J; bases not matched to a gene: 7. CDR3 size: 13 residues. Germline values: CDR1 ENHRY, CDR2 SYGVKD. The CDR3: CAITPLQGYGYTF. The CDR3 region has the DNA TGTGCCATCACCCCGCTACAGGGGTATGGCTACACCTTC.

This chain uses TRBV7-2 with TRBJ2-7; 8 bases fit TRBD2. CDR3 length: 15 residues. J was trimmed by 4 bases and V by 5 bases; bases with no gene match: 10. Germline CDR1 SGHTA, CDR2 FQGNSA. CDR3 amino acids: CASSTDSGTYYEQYF. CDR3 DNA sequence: TGTGCCAGCAGCACGGATAGCGGGACCTATTACGAGCAGTACTTC.

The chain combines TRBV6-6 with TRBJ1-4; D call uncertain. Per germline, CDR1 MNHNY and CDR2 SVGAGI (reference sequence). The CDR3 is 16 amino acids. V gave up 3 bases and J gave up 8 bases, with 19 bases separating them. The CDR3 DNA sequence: TGTGCCAGCAGTTATAAATCGGGCCCGGCGGGGGAAAAACTGTTTTTT. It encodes CASSYKSGPAGEKLFF.

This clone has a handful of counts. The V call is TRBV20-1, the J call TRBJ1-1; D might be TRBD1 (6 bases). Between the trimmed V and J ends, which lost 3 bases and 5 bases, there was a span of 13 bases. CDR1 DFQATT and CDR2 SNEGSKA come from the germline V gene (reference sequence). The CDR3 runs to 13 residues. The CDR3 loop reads CSASIGGRTEAFF. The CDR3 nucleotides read TGCAGTGCTAGTATCGGGGGGCGTACTGAAGCTTTCTTT.

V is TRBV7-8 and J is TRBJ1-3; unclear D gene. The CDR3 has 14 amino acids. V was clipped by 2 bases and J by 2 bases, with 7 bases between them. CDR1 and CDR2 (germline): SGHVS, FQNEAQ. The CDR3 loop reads CASSLKLAGNTIYF. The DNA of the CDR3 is TGTGCCAGCAGCTTAAAATTGGCTGGAAACACCATATATTTT. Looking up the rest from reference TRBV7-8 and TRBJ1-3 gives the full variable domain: GAGVSQSPRYKVAKRGQDVALRCDPISGHVSLFWYQQALGQGPEFLTYFQNEAQLDKSGLPSDRFFAERPEGSVSTLKIQRTQQEDSAVYLCASSLKLAGNTIYFGEGSWLTVV.

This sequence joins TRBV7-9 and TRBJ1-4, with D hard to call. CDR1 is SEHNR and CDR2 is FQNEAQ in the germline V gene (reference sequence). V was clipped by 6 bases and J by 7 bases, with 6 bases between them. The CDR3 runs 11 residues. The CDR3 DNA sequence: TGTGCCAGCAGTCAGATTGAAAAACTGTTTTTT. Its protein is CASSQIEKLFF. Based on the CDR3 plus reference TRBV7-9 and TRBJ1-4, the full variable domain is DTGVSQNPRHKITKRGQNVTFRCDPISEHNRLYWYRQTLGQGPEFLTYFQNEAQLEKSRLLSDRFSAERPKGSFSTLEIQRTEQGDSAMYLCASSQIEKLFFGSGTQLSVL.

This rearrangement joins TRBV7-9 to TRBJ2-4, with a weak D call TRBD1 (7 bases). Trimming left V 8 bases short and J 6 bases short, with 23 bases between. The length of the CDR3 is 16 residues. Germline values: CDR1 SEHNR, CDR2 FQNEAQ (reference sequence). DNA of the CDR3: TGTGCCAGCTCTGCTGGTCGGAGGGGGCGGGGAAACATTCAGTACTTC. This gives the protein CASSAGRRGRGNIQYF.

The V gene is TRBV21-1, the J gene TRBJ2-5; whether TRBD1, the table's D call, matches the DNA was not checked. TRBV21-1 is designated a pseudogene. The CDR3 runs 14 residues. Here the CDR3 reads CATIRGPGWETQYF. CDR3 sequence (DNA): TGTGCCACTATCAGGGGGCCCGGGTGGGAGACCCAGTACTTC.

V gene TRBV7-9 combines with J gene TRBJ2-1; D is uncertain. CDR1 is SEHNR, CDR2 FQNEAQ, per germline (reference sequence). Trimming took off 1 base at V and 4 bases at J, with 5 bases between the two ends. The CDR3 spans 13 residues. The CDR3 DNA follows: TGTGCCAGCAGCTTAGTACTATACAATGAGCAGTTCTTC. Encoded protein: CASSLVLYNEQFF.

This chain's CDR3 is CASSSRLANEQFF. CDR3 bases: TGTGCCAGTAGTTCGAGACTGGCCAATGAGCAGTTCTTC. The chain joins TRBV19 to TRBJ2-1; no definite D call. The CDR3 is 13 amino acids. The ends were cut back, 5 bases at V and 6 bases at J, with 11 bases in the middle. The germline V gene encodes CDR1 LNHDA and CDR2 SQIVND (reference sequence).

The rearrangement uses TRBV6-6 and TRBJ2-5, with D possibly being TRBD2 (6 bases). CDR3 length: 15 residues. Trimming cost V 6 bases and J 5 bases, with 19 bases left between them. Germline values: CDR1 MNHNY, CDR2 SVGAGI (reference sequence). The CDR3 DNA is TGTGCCAGCAGGCCGCCGACGGGAGTAAGGGAGACCCAGTACTTC. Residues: CASRPPTGVRETQYF.

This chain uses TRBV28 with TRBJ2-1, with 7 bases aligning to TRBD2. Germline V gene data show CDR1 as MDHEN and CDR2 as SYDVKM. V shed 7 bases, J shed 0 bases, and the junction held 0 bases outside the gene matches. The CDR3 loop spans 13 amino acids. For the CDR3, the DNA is TGTGCCAGCACGGGGGGCTCCTACAATGAGCAGTTCTTC. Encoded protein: CASTGGSYNEQFF.